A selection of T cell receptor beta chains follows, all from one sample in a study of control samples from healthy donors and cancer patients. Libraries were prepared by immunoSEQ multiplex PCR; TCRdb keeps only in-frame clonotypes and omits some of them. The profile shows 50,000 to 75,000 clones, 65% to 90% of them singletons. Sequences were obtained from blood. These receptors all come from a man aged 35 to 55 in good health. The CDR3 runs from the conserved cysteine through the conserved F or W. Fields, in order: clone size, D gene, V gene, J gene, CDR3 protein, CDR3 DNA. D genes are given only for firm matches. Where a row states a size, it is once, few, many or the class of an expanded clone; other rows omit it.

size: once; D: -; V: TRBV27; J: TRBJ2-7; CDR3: CASSPRWGNTYEQYF; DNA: TGTGCCAGCAGCCCCCGTTGGGGGAACACCTACGAGCAGTACTTC
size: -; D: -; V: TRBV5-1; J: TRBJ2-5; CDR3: CASHRDNQETQYF; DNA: TGCGCCAGCCACCGGGACAACCAAGAGACCCAGTACTTC
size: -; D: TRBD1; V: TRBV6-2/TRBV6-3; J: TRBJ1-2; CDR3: CASSRDRGIYGYTF; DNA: TGTGCCAGCAGCCGGGACAGGGGGATCTATGGCTACACCTTC
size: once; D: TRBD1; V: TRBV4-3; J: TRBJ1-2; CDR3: CASSQADRDSYGYTF; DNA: TGCGCCAGCAGCCAAGCTGACAGGGACAGCTATGGCTACACCTTC
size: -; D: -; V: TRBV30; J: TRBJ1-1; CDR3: CAWSVGVANTEAFF; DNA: TGTGCCTGGAGTGTTGGAGTCGCGAACACTGAAGCTTTCTTT
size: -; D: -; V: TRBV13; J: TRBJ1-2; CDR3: CASSQDKNYGYTF; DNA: TGTGCCAGCAGCCAGGACAAAAACTATGGCTACACCTTC
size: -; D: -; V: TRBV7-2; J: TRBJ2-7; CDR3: CASSFGPYEQYF; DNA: TGTGCCAGCAGCTTTGGACCCTACGAGCAGTACTTC
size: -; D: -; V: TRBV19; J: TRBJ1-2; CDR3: CASSPRDGMPSTF; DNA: TGTGCCAGTAGTCCCCGGGACGGGATGCCTAGCACCTTC
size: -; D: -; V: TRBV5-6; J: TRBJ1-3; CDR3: CASSLIGRSGNTIYF; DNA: TGTGCCAGCAGCTTGATCGGCCGATCTGGAAACACCATATATTTT
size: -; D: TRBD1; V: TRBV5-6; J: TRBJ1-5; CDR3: CASSLGQGRNQPQHF; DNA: TGTGCCAGCAGCTTGGGACAGGGGCGGAATCAGCCCCAGCATTTT
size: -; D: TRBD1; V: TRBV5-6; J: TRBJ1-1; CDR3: CASTSGQGNTEAFF; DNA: TGTGCCAGCACCTCGGGACAGGGGAACACTGAAGCTTTCTTT
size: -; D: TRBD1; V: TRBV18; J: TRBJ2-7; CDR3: CASSPDRGHYEQYF; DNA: TGTGCCAGCTCGCCGGACAGGGGACACTACGAGCAGTACTTC
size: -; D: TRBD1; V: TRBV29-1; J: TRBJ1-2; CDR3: CSVMRDRDTLGGYTF; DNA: TGCAGCGTTATGAGGGACAGGGACACCCTCGGTGGCTACACCTTC
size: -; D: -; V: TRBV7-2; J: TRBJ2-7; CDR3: CASSSRRDYEQYF; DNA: TGTGCCAGCAGCTCCCGGAGGGACTACGAGCAGTACTTC
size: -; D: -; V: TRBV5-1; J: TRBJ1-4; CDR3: CASSLGGATNEKLFF; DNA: TGCGCCAGCAGCTTGGGGGGGGCAACTAATGAAAAACTGTTTTTT
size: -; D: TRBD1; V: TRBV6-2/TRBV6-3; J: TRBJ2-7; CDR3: CASSYLGQGASYEQYF; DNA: TGTGCCAGCAGTTACCTCGGACAGGGGGCCTCCTACGAGCAGTACTTC
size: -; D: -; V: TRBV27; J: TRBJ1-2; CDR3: CASSTRGYGYTF; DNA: TGTGCCAGCAGTACCCGGGGGTATGGCTACACCTTC
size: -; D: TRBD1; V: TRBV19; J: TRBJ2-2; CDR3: CASSILQTGTTGELFF; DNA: TGTGCCAGTAGTATCCTCCAGACAGGGACGACGGGGGAGCTGTTTTTT
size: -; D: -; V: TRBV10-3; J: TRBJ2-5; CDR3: CAISESTGERETQYF; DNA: TGTGCCATCAGTGAGTCTACGGGAGAGAGAGAGACCCAGTACTTC
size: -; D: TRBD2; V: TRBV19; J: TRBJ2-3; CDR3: CASSMAAGGTDTQYF; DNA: TGTGCCAGTAGTATGGCAGCGGGAGGGACAGATACGCAGTATTTT
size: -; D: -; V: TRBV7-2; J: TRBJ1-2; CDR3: CASSLGGEYGYTF; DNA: TGTGCCAGCAGCTTAGGGGGGGAGTATGGCTACACCTTC
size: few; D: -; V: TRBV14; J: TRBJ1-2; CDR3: CASSLDRNYGYTF; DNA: TGTGCCAGCAGCCTTGACCGAAACTATGGCTACACCTTC
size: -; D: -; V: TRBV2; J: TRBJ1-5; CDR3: CASSEGTVGQPQHF; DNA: TGTGCCAGCAGTGAAGGGACCGTAGGACAGCCCCAGCATTTT
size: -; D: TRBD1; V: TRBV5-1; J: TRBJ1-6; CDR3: CASSLGAGGNSPLHF; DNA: TGCGCCAGCAGCTTGGGGGCAGGGGGGAATTCACCCCTCCACTTT
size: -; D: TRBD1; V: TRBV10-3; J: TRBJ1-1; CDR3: CAIRQGDTEAFF; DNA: TGTGCCATCCGACAGGGCGACACTGAAGCTTTCTTT
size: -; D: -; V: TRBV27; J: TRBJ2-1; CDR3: CASRYNPGHPYNEQFF; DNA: TGTGCCAGCAGATATAACCCGGGACATCCCTACAATGAGCAGTTCTTC
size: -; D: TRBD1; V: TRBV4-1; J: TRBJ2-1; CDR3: CASSHRTGGVKASSYNEQFF; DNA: TGCGCCAGCAGCCATAGGACAGGGGGCGTCAAGGCGAGCTCCTACAATGAGCAGTTCTTC
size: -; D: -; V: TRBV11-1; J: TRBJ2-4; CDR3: CASSPGLRENIQYF; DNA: TGTGCCAGCAGCCCCGGGCTCCGGGAGAACATTCAGTACTTC
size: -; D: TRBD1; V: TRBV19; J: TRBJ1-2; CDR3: CASSDRGASGYTF; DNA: TGTGCCAGTAGTGACAGGGGTGCGAGTGGCTACACCTTC
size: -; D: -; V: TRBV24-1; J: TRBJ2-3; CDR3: CATSPKQRSDTQYF; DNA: TGTGCCACCAGTCCGAAACAGAGATCAGATACGCAGTATTTT
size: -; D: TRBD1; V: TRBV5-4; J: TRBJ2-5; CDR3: CASSPWGTGYQETQYF; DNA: TGTGCCAGCAGCCCCTGGGGGACAGGGTACCAAGAGACCCAGTACTTC
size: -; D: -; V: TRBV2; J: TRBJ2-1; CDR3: CASSVHLSSYNEQFF; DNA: TGTGCCAGCAGTGTCCACCTAAGCTCCTACAATGAGCAGTTCTTC
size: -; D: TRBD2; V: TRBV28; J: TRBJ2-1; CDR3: CASNRGSSGGNYNEQFF; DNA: TGTGCCAGCAACAGGGGATCTAGCGGGGGAAACTACAATGAGCAGTTCTTC
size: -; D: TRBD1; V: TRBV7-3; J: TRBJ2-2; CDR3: CASSLGQGTGGELFF; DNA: TGTGCCAGCAGCTTGGGACAGGGAACGGGCGGGGAGCTGTTTTTT
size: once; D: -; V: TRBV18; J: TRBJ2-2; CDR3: CASSPLPAANTGELFF; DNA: TGTGCCAGCTCACCACTCCCGGCCGCGAACACCGGGGAGCTGTTTTTT
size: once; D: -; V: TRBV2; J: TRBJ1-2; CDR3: CASSEPRGNYGYTF; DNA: TGTGCCAGCAGTGAACCCAGGGGAAACTATGGCTACACCTTC
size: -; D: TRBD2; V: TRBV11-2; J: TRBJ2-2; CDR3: CASRPGLRTGELFF; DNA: TGTGCCAGCAGACCGGGACTACGCACCGGGGAGCTGTTTTTT
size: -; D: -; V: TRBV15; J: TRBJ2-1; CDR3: CATSRGGSSYNEQFF; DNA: TGTGCCACCAGCAGGGGCGGTAGCTCCTACAATGAGCAGTTCTTC
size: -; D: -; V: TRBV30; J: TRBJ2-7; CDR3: CAWSQQEGYEQYF; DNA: TGTGCCTGGAGTCAACAGGAGGGATACGAGCAGTACTTC
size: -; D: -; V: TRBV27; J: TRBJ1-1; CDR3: CASSTDRDNLLNTEAFF; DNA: TGTGCCAGCAGTACCGACCGGGACAATTTGTTGAACACTGAAGCTTTCTTT
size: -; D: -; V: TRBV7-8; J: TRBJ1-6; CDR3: CASSLLNSPLHF; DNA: TGTGCCAGCAGCCTTCTAAATTCACCCCTCCACTTT
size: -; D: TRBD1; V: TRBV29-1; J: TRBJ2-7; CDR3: CSATGVQYEQYF; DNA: TGCAGCGCTACAGGGGTCCAATACGAGCAGTACTTC
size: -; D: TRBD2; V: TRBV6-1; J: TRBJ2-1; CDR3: CASSEKTSGRSNEQFF; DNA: TGTGCCAGCAGTGAAAAAACTAGCGGTAGAAGCAATGAGCAGTTCTTC
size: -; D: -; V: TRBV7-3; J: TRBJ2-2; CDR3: CASRADRNTGELFF; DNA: TGTGCCAGCAGGGCTGACAGGAACACCGGGGAGCTGTTTTTT
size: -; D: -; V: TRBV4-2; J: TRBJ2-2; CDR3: CASSQDLGIPRVGELFF; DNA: TGTGCCAGCAGCCAAGATTTAGGGATCCCGCGGGTCGGGGAGCTGTTTTTT
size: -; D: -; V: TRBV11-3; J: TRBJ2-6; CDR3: CASSRGSGANVLTF; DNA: TGTGCCAGCAGCCGCGGATCCGGGGCCAACGTCCTGACTTTC